This TCR beta chain was sequenced in a study of regulatory T cells in long-lasting Graves disease. Whole-study context: Antithyroid drug exposure in newly diagnosed Graves' patients had lasted under 3 months.

Notes on this clonotype: Antigen unknown.

Study findings and constraints: Patients with persistent disease showed a bias toward TRBV28, TRBJ1-2 and TRBJ2-5. TCR diversity in persistent Graves' patients was below that of newly diagnosed ones.

V trimming: 7 bases; J trimming: 8 bases; junction bases outside the gene matches: 10. The germline CDR1 and CDR2 sequences are MDHEN and SYDVKM. The CDR3 length is 13 residues. Construction of the TCR beta libraries employed iRepertoire HTBI primers in conjunction with Arm-PCR of CDR3 regions. Under the authors' procedure: From all samples, identification returned 14 TRBJ and just over 60 TRBV segments. From the multiplex PCR reads, TCRdb called clonotypes with MiXCR, one entry per CDR3 protein. TCRdb, not the original authors, processed these V and J calls. The data show about 240,000 distinct CDR3 sequences, 20% to 25% seen once. As for time point: newly diagnosed GD, antithyroid drugs for less than 3 months. The TCR library was made from RNA that had been extracted from PBMCs in TRIzol.

The sequence came from a female donor with Graves disease. The chain links TRBV28 to TRBJ1-2; 7 bases map to TRBD1. Sequences were derived from peripheral blood mononuclear cells (PBMCs), sampled at new diagnosis, from a patient treated with antithyroid drugs. CDR3 residues: CASNLGGAGGYTF. In DNA form, the CDR3 reads TGTGCCAGCAATCTAGGGGGCGCTGGGGGCTACACCTTC.